The sequence of this T cell receptor (beta chain) was determined in a study of blood T cells in healthy people across ages. With a J-beta primer mix and a sample-barcoded 5' primer, a second PCR ran roughly 7 to 11 cycles. Each TCR beta cDNA got a 12-nucleotide random molecular identifier. TCRdb re-analysed the 5' RACE reads in MiXCR, keeping a single row per CDR3 protein. In the table there are 980,000 or so distinct CDR3 sequences, 40% to 60% of which are singletons. Study outcomes and limitations: The study found more naive CD4+ cells and higher diversity in long-lived than aged donors. Per-million-T-cell TCR beta diversity fell roughly linearly with age.

Concerning this clonotype itself: What it binds is unknown.

Trimming shortened V by 0 bases and J by 9 bases, and 15 bases separated the two germline ends. CDR1 LGHNA and CDR2 YSLEER come from the germline V gene. This CDR3 is 14 amino acids long. This receptor was identified in a man aged 30-40 years in good health. Sequencing used blood. The chain couples TRBV4-3 to TRBJ2-7; D is ambiguous. The chain's CDR3 is CASSQDPAQKVQYF. CDR3 sequence (DNA): TGCGCCAGCAGCCAAGATCCGGCCCAGAAGGTGCAGTACTTC.